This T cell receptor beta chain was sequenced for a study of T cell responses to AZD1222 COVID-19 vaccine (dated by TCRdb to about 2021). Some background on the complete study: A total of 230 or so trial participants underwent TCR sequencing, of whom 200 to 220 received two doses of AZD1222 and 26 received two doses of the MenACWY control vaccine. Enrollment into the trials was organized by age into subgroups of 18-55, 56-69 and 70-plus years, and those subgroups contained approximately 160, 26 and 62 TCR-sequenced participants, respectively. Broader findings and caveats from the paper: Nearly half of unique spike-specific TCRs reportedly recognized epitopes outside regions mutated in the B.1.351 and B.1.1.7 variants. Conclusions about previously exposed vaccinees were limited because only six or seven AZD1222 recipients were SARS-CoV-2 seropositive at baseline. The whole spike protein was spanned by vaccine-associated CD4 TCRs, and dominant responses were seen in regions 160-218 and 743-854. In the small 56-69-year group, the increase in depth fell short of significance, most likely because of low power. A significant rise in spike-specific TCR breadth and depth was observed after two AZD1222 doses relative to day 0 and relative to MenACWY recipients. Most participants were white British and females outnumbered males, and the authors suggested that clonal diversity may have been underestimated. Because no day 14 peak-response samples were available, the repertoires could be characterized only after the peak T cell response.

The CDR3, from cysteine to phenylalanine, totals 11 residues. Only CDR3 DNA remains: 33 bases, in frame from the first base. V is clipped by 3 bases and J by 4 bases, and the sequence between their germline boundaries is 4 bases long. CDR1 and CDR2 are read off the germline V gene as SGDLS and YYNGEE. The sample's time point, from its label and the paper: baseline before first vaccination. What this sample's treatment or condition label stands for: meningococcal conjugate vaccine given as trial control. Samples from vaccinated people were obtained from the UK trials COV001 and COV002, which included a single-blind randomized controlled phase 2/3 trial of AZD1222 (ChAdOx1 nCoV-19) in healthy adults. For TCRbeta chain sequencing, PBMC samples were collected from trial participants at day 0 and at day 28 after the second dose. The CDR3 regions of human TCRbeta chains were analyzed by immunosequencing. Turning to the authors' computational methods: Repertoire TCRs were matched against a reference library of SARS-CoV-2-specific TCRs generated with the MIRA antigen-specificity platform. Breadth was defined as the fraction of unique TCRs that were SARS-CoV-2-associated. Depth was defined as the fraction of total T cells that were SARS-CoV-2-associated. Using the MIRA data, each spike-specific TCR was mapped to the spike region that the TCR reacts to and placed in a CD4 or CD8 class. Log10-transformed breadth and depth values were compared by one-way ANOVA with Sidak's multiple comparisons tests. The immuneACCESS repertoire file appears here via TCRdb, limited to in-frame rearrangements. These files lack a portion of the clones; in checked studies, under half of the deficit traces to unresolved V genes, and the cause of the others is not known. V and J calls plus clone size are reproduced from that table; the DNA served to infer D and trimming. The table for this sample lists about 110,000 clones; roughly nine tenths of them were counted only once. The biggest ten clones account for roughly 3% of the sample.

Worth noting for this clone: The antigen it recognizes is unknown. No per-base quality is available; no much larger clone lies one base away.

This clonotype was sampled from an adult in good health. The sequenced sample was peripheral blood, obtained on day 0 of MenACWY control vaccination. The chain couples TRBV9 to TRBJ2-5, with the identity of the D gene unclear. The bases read TGTGCCAGCAGCGGAGGAGAGACCCAGTACTTC. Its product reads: CASSGGETQYF. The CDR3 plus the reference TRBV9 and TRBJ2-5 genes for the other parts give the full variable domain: DSGVTQTPKHLITATGQRVTLRCSPRSGDLSVYWYQQSLDQGLQFLIQYYNGEERAKGNILERFSAQQFPDLHSELNLSSLELGDSALYFCASSGGETQYFGPGTRLLVL.